Listed here is a single T cell receptor (beta chain). The sample is drawn from a study of blood T cell repertoires in COVID-19. At the level of the study: PBMCs, B-cell-depleted T cells, or T cells were the source of the cDNA or gDNA that made up the material.

Per the study methods: Reference gene primer amplification in the assay estimated nucleated cell counts. Data came from immunoSEQ multiplex PCR; TCRdb stores just in-frame clones and leaves some out. V and J calls and clone size are given by that table; D and trimming were obtained from the DNA. This sample carries 150,000 to 180,000 clones, 80% to 90% of them seen once, and the ten largest clones take 2% to 3%. After removal of 3 bases from V and 5 bases from J, the junction contained 13 bases not matched to a gene. CDR1 is SEHNR, CDR2 FQNEAQ, per germline (reference sequence). CDR3 length: 17 residues.

This chain uses TRBV7-9 with TRBJ1-1; 9 bases align to TRBD1. The source of this sequence is a woman in her 70s with acute or convalescent COVID-19. The sequenced sample consisted of peripheral blood. Here the CDR3 reads CASSFEILGQGKTEAFF. The CDR3 coding sequence is TGTGCCAGCAGCTTTGAGATTCTCGGACAGGGGAAAACTGAAGCTTTCTTT.